This entry lists 26 T cell receptor beta chains sequenced from one sample in a study of early T cells in non-severe SARS-CoV-2 infection. TCRdb re-derived calls from the 5' RACE reads in MiXCR, one entry per CDR3 protein. The table shows about 77,000 distinct CDR3 sequences, with around 10% occurring only once. This sample comprised whole blood, obtained at baseline. The receptors shown here come from an adult who was a healthcare worker with PCR-confirmed SARS-CoV-2 infection or an uninfected control (not recorded which). The donor label of this sample is uncertain.

Ten or more counts support this clonotype. The chain couples TRBV9 to TRBJ2-1; D ambiguous. V was clipped by 0 bases and J by 7 bases, with 8 bases between them. CDR3 size: 13 residues. Germline CDR1 is SGDLS and CDR2 is YYNGEE. CDR3 protein: CASSVGLGNEQFF. The CDR3 region has the DNA TGTGCCAGCAGCGTAGGGTTGGGAAATGAGCAGTTCTTC.

This clonotype was seen repeatedly, ten times or more. The chain carries TRBV11-2 and TRBJ1-2; D unclear. The length of the CDR3 is 13 residues. Germline CDR1 and CDR2: SGHAT and FQNNGV. V lost 5 bases to trimming and J lost 1 base, with 8 bases between them. CDR3: CASSQGINYGYTF. Here the CDR3 DNA reads TGTGCCAGCAGCCAAGGCATTAACTATGGCTACACCTTC.

This clonotype was seen ten or more times. J is TRBJ2-2 and V is TRBV18; 9 bases agree with TRBD2. J was trimmed by 4 bases and V by 3 bases; bases with no gene match: 12. This CDR3 contains 18 residues. The germline gives CDR1 KGHSH, CDR2 LQKENI. The CDR3 reads CASSPRALSGGLTGELFF. The CDR3 nucleotides read TGTGCCAGCTCACCCCGTGCCTTAAGCGGGGGGCTCACCGGGGAGCTGTTTTTT. Looking up the rest from reference TRBV18 and TRBJ2-2 gives the full variable domain: NAGVMQNPRHLVRRRGQEARLRCSPMKGHSHVYWYRQLPEEGLKFMVYLQKENIIDESGMPKERFSAEFPKEGPSILRIQQVVRGDSAAYFCASSPRALSGGLTGELFFGEGSRLTVL.

This clonotype was recorded many times. The genes are TRBV7-9 and TRBJ1-5, with a tentative D call TRBD1 (5 bases). The CDR3 has 12 amino acids. Per germline, CDR1 SEHNR and CDR2 FQNEAQ (reference sequence). Trimming stripped 5 bases from V and 8 bases from J, with 10 bases between. CDR3 residues: CASSQGLEPQHF. The CDR3 DNA sequence: TGTGCCAGCAGCCAGGGCCTTGAGCCCCAGCATTTT.

This clonotype came up a few times. V usage is TRBV10-3 and J usage is TRBJ1-2, with D possibly matching TRBD1 (5 bases). The CDR3 has 13 residues. Germline assignment: CDR1 ENHRY and CDR2 SYGVKD. Trimming shortened V by 3 bases and J by 8 bases, and 13 bases separated the two germline ends. In DNA, the CDR3 is TGTGCCATCAGTGACAGGGATTCGAAAGGCTACACCTTC. Amino acids: CAISDRDSKGYTF.

The V and J genes are TRBV25-1 and TRBJ1-4; TRBD1 matches at 7 bases. The germline V gene encodes CDR1 MGHDK and CDR2 SYGVNS. The ends lost 2 bases at V and 5 bases at J; junction bases unmatched: 2. The CDR3 runs to 14 residues. The CDR3 DNA follows: TGTGCCAGCAGTGAACCGACAGGGAATGAAAAACTGTTTTTT. Its translation is CASSEPTGNEKLFF. The full variable domain, rest sourced from reference TRBV25-1 and TRBJ1-4, is EADIYQTPRYLVIGTGKKITLECSQTMGHDKMYWYQQDPGMELHLIHYSYGVNSTEKGDLSSESTVSRIRTEHFPLTLESARPSHTSQYLCASSEPTGNEKLFFGSGTQLSVL.

The chain links TRBV4-3 to TRBJ2-5; 9 bases map to TRBD1. The V gene end was trimmed by 4 bases and the J gene end by 0 bases; junction bases not matched to a gene: 9. The CDR3 has 17 amino acids. The germline CDR1 and CDR2 sequences are LGHNA and YSLEER. Here the CDR3 reads CASSRTKGQGHQETQYF. The CDR3 DNA reads as TGCGCCAGCAGCCGGACGAAGGGACAGGGCCACCAAGAGACCCAGTACTTC.

This clonotype was found a few times. The chain joins TRBV5-1 to TRBJ2-5, with TRBD2 as a possible D gene (6 bases). The CDR3 length is 14 residues. Per the germline V gene, CDR1 is SGHRS and CDR2 is YFSETQ. V lost 4 bases and J 2 bases, leaving 12 bases between the germline ends. The CDR3 nucleotides read TGCGCCAGCAGCACCGCTAGCGCACAAGAGACCCAGTACTTC. This codes for CASSTASAQETQYF.

The genes are TRBV12-3 or TRBV12-4 and TRBJ2-5; D could derive from TRBD1 or TRBD2 (6 bases each). Trimming left V 2 bases short and J 7 bases short, with 14 bases between. The CDR3 sequence is 14 residues long. The CDR3 DNA sequence: TGTGCCAGCAGTTTAAGGCGGGAAGGGGGGACCCAGTACTTC. It is translated as CASSLRREGGTQYF.

A few counts support this clonotype. This chain uses TRBV5-4 with TRBJ2-2; D might be TRBD1 (5 bases). The CDR3 length is 17 residues. The V and J ends lost 6 bases and 0 bases respectively, with 18 bases between them. Germline V gene lookup returns CDR1 SGHNT and CDR2 YYREEE (reference sequence). CDR3 amino acids: CASTSRKRQTNTGELFF. The CDR3 bases are TGTGCCAGCACTTCACGAAAGAGACAGACGAACACCGGGGAGCTGTTTTTT. Full variable domain (remainder filled in from reference TRBV5-4 and TRBJ2-2): ETGVTQSPTHLIKTRGQQVTLRCSSQSGHNTVSWYQQALGQGPQFIFQYYREEENGRGNFPPRFSGLQFPNYSSELNVNALELDDSALYLCASTSRKRQTNTGELFFGEGSRLTVL.

This chain connects TRBV29-1 to TRBJ2-4, with 9 nucleotides matching TRBD1. CDR3 length: 13 residues. Per the germline V gene, CDR1 is SQVTM and CDR2 is ANQGSEA. The V gene end was trimmed by 6 bases and the J gene end by 9 bases; junction bases not matched to a gene: 9. As DNA, the CDR3 is TGCAGCGTCATACAGGGGGCCGACGTCATTCAGTACTTC. Its translation is CSVIQGADVIQYF.

The chain employs TRBV2 and TRBJ2-1, with 7 bases aligning to TRBD2. From germline, CDR1 is SNHLY and CDR2 FYNNEI. This CDR3 region has 12 residues. The trim removed 10 bases at V and 6 bases at J, leaving 6 bases unmatched. CDR3 amino acids: CATQGTTNEQFF. The CDR3 DNA is TGTGCCACACAAGGGACTACCAATGAGCAGTTCTTC. Drawing the rest from reference TRBV2 and TRBJ2-1, the complete variable domain is EPEVTQTPSHQVTQMGQEVILRCVPISNHLYFYWYRQILGQKVEFLVSFYNNEISEKSEIFDDQFSVERPDGSNFTLKIRSTKLEDSAMYFCATQGTTNEQFFGPGTRLTVL.

The gene calls are TRBV6-5 and TRBJ2-1; no definite D call. CDR1 and CDR2 from the germline V gene are MNHEY and SVGAGI. The ends were cut back, 6 bases at V and 0 bases at J, with 18 bases in the middle. The CDR3 is 17 amino acids. CDR3 nucleotides: TGTGCCAGCAGGGGCACCCGACCTCCCAGCTCCTACAATGAGCAGTTCTTC. Translating gives CASRGTRPPSSYNEQFF.

This clonotype is medium-sized. The rearrangement joins TRBV5-1 to TRBJ1-2; D is undetermined. CDR1 SGHRS and CDR2 YFSETQ come from the germline V gene. There are 13 residues in the CDR3. V was pared by 1 base and J by 7 bases, with 11 bases between. CDR3 bases: TGCGCCAGCAGCTTGTGGAACAGTCGTGGCTACACCTTC. Amino acids: CASSLWNSRGYTF.

This clonotype was observed many times. The chain recombines TRBV29-1 with TRBJ2-7; TRBD1 aligns across 10 bases. There are 12 residues in the CDR3. The germline gives CDR1 SQVTM, CDR2 ANQGSEA. V lost 4 bases and J lost 9; bases outside the gene matches: 6. The CDR3 loop is CSVAGTGVRQYF. The CDR3 nucleotides read TGCAGCGTTGCCGGGACAGGGGTTAGGCAGTACTTC.

The table lists this clonotype with a few counts. The rearrangement uses TRBV30 and TRBJ2-5; D remains unclear. The CDR3 has 12 residues. The germline V gene has CDR1 GTSNPN and CDR2 SVGIG (reference sequence). V shed 0 bases and J shed 5 bases, with 7 bases lying between them. CDR3 DNA sequence: TGTGCCTGGAGTGTACAACAGGAGACCCAGTACTTC. This gives the protein CAWSVQQETQYF.

The chain uses TRBV15 and TRBJ1-5; D perhaps matches TRBD1 (5 bases). V lost 0 bases and J 4 bases, leaving 10 bases between the germline ends. Germline V gives CDR1 LNHNV, CDR2 YYDKDF (reference sequence). CDR3 size: 15 residues. Here the CDR3 reads CATSREGRANQPQHF. In nucleotides, the CDR3 is TGTGCCACCAGCAGAGAAGGCAGGGCTAATCAGCCCCAGCATTTT.

The chain combines TRBV12-3 or TRBV12-4 with TRBJ2-7; TRBD1 might be the D (5 bases). CDR3 length: 14 residues. Trimming pared 5 bases from V and 5 bases from J, leaving 16 bases between. CDR3 bases: TGTGCCAGCAGTCTGCAGGGTTTGACGCACGAGCAGTACTTC. This sequence encodes CASSLQGLTHEQYF.

This clonotype was seen more than once but under ten times. The chain recombines TRBV12-5 with TRBJ1-2; perhaps TRBD1 as D (6 bases). The CDR3 is 14 amino acids. Trimming took off 0 bases at V and 4 bases at J, with 9 bases between the two ends. In germline, CDR1 is LGHNT, CDR2 FRNRAP. DNA for the CDR3: TGTGCTAGTGGTTTGGTATCAGGGGCCTATGGCTACACCTTC. Translating it yields CASGLVSGAYGYTF.

The chain is built from TRBV5-1 and TRBJ2-1, with 7 bases matching TRBD1. The CDR3 spans 13 residues. The germline V gene has CDR1 SGHRS and CDR2 YFSETQ. The ends lost 6 bases at V and 3 bases at J; junction bases unmatched: 3. The CDR3 DNA is TGCGCCAGCAAGTGGGACAGCTACAATGAGCAGTTCTTC. It translates to CASKWDSYNEQFF. Full variable domain (remainder filled in from reference TRBV5-1 and TRBJ2-1): KAGVTQTPRYLIKTRGQQVTLSCSPISGHRSVSWYQQTPGQGLQFLFEYFSETQRNKGNFPGRFSGRQFSNSRSEMNVSTLELGDSALYLCASKWDSYNEQFFGPGTRLTVL.

This clonotype was recorded at least ten times. This chain links TRBV18 with TRBJ1-5; TRBD1 might be the D (5 bases). V shed 3 bases and J shed 8 bases, with 17 bases lying between them. Germline CDR1 is KGHSH and CDR2 is LQKENI. The CDR3 totals 15 residues. The CDR3 DNA sequence: TGTGCCAGCTCACCCCTTGGGGGGTTCGGTGAGCCCCAGCATTTT. Translating it yields CASSPLGGFGEPQHF.

Concerning this clonotype itself: The junction and the germline gene differ at one end; a read error may be behind it. DNA of the CDR3: TGTGCCGCTCTCGGGGTCTCAGATACGCGGTATTTT. This translates into CAALGVSDTRYF. The rearrangement uses TRBV10-3 and TRBJ2-3; D is possibly TRBD2 (5 bases). The germline gives CDR1 ENHRY, CDR2 SYGVKD. The CDR3 extends over 12 amino acids.

This clonotype was observed a handful of times. This sequence joins TRBV7-9 and TRBJ1-4; TRBD1 aligns across 8 bases. Losses at the gene ends were 5 bases for V and 1 base for J; bases not matched to a gene: 18. The CDR3 is 20 residues long. CDR1 SEHNR and CDR2 FQNEAQ come from the germline V gene (reference sequence). CDR3 in amino acids: CASSPDGDRSGSGTNEKLFF. The CDR3 region has the DNA TGTGCCAGCAGCCCAGACGGGGACAGGTCTGGAAGCGGAACTAATGAAAAACTGTTTTTT.

This clonotype showed up just a few times. J is TRBJ2-7 and V is TRBV19, with 10 bases lining up with TRBD2. V was pared by 6 bases and J by 5 bases, with 7 bases of the junction left unmatched. This CDR3 has 14 amino acids. Per the germline V gene, CDR1 is LNHDA and CDR2 is SQIVND (reference sequence). Written as DNA, the CDR3 is TGTGCCAGTAGATCGACTAGCGGGCTGGACGAGCAGTACTTC. This encodes CASRSTSGLDEQYF.

This clonotype was observed at least ten times. V is TRBV29-1 and J is TRBJ2-2; 10 bases map to TRBD2. The germline V gene encodes CDR1 SQVTM and CDR2 ANQGSEA. Trimming cost V 6 bases and J 2 bases; bases outside gene matches: 6. The CDR3 covers 15 residues. In nucleotides, the CDR3 is TGCAGCGTGTATTTAGCGGGGGGAAACACCGGGGAGCTGTTTTTT. It yields the protein CSVYLAGGNTGELFF.

This clonotype was seen a handful of times. The V and J genes are TRBV4-1 and TRBJ2-3; D uncertain. This CDR3 comprises 15 residues. Deletions cut 3 bases from V and 4 bases from J, with 14 bases between. Germline assignment: CDR1 MGHRA and CDR2 YSYEKL. The CDR3 bases are TGCGCCAGCAGCCATGGGGATTGGGCGGCAGATACGCAGTATTTT. Encoded protein: CASSHGDWAADTQYF.